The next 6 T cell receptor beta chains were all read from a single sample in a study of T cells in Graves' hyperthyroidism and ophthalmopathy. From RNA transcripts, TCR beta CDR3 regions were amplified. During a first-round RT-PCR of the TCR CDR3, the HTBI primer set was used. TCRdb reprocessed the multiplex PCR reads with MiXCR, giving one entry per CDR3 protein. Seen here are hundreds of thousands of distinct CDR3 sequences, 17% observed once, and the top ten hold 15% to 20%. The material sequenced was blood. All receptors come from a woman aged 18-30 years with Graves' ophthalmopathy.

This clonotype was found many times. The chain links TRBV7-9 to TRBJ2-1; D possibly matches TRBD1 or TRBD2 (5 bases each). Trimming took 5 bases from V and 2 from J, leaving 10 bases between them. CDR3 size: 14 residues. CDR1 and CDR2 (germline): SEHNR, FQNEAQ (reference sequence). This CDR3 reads CASSPGDPYNEQFF. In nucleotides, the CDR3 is TGTGCCAGCAGCCCCGGGGACCCCTACAATGAGCAGTTCTTC.

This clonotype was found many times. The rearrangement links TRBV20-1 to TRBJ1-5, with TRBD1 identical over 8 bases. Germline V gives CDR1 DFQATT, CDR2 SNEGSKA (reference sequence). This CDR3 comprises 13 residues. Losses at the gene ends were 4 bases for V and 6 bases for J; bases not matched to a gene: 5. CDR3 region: CSATGGRGQPQHF. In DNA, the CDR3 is TGCAGTGCTACAGGGGGCCGTGGTCAGCCCCAGCATTTT.

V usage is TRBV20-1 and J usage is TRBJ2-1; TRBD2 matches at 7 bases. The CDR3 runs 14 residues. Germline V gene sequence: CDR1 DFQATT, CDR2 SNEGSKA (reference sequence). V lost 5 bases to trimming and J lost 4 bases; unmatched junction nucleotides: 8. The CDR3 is CSARGVAGYNEQFF. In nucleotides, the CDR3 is TGCAGTGCTCGAGGGGTAGCGGGTTACAATGAGCAGTTCTTC.

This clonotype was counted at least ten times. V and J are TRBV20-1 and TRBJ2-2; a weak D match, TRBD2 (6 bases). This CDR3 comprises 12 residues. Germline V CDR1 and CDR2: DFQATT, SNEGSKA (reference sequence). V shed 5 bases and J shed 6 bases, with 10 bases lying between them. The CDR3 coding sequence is TGCAGTGCTCTGGGACTGGCCGGGGAGCTGTTTTTT. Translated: CSALGLAGELFF.

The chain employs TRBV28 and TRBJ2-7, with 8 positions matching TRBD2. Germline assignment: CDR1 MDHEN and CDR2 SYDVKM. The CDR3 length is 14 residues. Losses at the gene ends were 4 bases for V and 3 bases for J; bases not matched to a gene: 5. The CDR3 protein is CASSCPGGGYEQYF. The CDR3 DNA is TGTGCCAGCAGTTGCCCCGGGGGGGGCTACGAGCAGTACTTC. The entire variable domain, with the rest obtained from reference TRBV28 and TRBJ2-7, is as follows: DVKVTQSSRYLVKRTGEKVFLECVQDMDHENMFWYRQDPGLGLRLIYFSYDVKMKEKGDIPEGYSVSREKKERFSLILESASTNQTSMYLCASSCPGGGYEQYFGPGTRLTVT.

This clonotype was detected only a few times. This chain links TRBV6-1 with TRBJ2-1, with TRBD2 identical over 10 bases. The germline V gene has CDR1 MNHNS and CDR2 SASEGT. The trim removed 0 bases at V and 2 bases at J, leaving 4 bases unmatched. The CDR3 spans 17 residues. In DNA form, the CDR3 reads TGTGCCAGCAGTGAAGCTTTCAGCGGGGGGGCCTACAATGAGCAGTTCTTC. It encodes CASSEAFSGGAYNEQFF.